A single sample gave rise to the 3 T cell receptor beta chains below, sequenced in a study of fetal regulatory T cell absence and autoimmunity. Sequenced by immunoSEQ multiplex PCR; TCRdb stores in-frame clones only, minus some. The repertoire has roughly 95,000 clones, 72% of them found once; the top ten carry just under 2%. Material: pancreas tissue. The receptors come from a male donor with IPEX syndrome.

The V call is TRBV9, the J call TRBJ2-1; 7 positions match TRBD1. The CDR3 contains 17 residues. Germline CDR1 SGDLS, CDR2 YYNGEE. V was clipped by 4 bases and J by 0 bases; unmatched bases: 10. The CDR3 is CASSPLTGASSYNEQFF. Here the CDR3 DNA reads TGTGCCAGCAGCCCATTAACAGGGGCGAGCTCCTACAATGAGCAGTTCTTC. Combining the CDR3 with reference TRBV9 and TRBJ2-1 gives the whole variable domain DSGVTQTPKHLITATGQRVTLRCSPRSGDLSVYWYQQSLDQGLQFLIQYYNGEERAKGNILERFSAQQFPDLHSELNLSSLELGDSALYFCASSPLTGASSYNEQFFGPGTRLTVL.

The gene calls are TRBV19 and TRBJ2-6; D might be TRBD1 (5 bases). Germline V gives CDR1 LNHDA, CDR2 SQIVND (reference sequence). The CDR3 is made up of 15 amino acids. The V gene lost 5 bases and the J gene lost 1 base, with 9 bases spanning the gap. The CDR3 DNA sequence: TGTGCCAGTAGTTTAGGGGTTTCTGGGGCCAACGTCCTGACTTTC. The encoded protein is CASSLGVSGANVLTF.

The table lists this clone with a few counts. This chain connects TRBV7-6 to TRBJ2-2; D not resolved. The CDR3 is 18 residues long. With 2 bases removed from V and 0 bases from J, the gap between germline ends came to 16 bases. Germline CDR1 is SGHVS and CDR2 is FNYEAQ. This CDR3 is CASSLTPTGLANTGELFF. CDR3 nucleotide sequence: TGTGCCAGCAGCTTAACCCCGACGGGTCTGGCGAACACCGGGGAGCTGTTTTTT.